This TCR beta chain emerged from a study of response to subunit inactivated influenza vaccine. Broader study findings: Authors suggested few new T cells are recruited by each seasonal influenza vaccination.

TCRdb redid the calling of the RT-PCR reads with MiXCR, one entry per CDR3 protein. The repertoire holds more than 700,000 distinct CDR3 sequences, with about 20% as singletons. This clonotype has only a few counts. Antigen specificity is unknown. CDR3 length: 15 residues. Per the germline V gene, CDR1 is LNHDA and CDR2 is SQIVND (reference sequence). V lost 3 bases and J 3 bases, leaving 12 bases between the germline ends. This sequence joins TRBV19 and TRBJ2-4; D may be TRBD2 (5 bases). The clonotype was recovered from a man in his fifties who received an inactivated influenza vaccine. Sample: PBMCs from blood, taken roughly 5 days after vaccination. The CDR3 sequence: CASSIIGMGKNIQYF. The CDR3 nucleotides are TGTGCCAGTAGTATTATCGGGATGGGCAAAAACATTCAGTACTTC.